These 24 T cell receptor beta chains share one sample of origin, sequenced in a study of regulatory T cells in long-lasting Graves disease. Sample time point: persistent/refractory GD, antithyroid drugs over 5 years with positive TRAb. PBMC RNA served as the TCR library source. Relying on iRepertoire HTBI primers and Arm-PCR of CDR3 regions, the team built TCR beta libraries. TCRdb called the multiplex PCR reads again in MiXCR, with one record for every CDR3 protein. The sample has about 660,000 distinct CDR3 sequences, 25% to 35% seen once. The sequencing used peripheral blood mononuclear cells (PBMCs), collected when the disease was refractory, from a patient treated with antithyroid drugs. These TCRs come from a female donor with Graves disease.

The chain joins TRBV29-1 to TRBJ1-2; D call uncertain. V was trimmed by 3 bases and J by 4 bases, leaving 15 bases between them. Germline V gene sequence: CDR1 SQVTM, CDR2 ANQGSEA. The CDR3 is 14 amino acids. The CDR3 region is CSVDTPPAAYGYTF. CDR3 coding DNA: TGCAGCGTTGACACCCCACCGGCGGCCTATGGCTACACCTTC.

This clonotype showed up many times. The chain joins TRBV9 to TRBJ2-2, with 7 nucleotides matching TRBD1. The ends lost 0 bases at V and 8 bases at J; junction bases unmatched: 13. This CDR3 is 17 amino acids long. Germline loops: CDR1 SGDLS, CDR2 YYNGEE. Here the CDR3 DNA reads TGTGCCAGCAGCGTAGACGGACAGGTTATCGTGGGTGGGGAGCTGTTTTTT. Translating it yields CASSVDGQVIVGGELFF.

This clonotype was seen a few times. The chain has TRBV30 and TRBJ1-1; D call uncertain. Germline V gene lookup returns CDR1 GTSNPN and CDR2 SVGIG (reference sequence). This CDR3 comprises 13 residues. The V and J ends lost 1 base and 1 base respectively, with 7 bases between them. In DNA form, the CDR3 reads TGTGCCTGGAGTGGGACTGCGAACACTGAAGCTTTCTTT. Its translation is CAWSGTANTEAFF. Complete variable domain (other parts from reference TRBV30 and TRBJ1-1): SQTIHQWPATLVQPVGSPLSLECTVEGTSNPNLYWYRQAAGRGLQLLFYSVGIGQISSEVPQNLSASRPQDRQFILSSKKLLLSDSGFYLCAWSGTANTEAFFGQGTRLTVV.

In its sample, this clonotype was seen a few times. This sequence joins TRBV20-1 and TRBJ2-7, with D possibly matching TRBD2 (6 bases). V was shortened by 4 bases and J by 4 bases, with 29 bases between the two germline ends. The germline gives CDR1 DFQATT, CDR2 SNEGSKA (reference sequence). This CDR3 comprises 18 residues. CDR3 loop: CSANRPSISRGIGYEQYF. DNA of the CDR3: TGCAGTGCTAACCGTCCCTCCATTTCTCGCGGGATTGGGTACGAGCAGTACTTC.

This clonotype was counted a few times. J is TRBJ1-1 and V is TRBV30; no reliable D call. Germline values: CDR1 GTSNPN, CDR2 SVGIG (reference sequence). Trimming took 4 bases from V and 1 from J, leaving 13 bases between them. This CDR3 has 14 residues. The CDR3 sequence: CAWMTGRPNTEAFF. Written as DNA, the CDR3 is TGTGCCTGGATGACGGGCAGGCCGAACACTGAAGCTTTCTTT.

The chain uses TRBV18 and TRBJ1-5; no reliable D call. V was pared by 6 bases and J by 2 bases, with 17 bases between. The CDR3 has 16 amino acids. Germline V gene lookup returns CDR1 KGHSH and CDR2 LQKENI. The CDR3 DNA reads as TGTGCCAGCTCCCCGAGACGCCATGGAGGCAATCAGCCCCAGCATTTT. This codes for CASSPRRHGGNQPQHF.

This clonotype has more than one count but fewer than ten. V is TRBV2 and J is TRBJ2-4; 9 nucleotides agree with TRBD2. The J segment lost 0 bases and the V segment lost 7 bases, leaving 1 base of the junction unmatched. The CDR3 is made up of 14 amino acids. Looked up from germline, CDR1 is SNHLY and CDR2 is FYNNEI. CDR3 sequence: CASTAGGAKNIQYF. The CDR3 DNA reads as TGTGCCAGCACAGCGGGAGGAGCCAAAAACATTCAGTACTTC.

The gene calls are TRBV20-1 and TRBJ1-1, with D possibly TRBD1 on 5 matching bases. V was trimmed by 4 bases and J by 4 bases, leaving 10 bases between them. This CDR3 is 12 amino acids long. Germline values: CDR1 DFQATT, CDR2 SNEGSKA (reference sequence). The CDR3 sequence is CSATRALTEAFF. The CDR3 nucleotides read TGCAGTGCTACCAGGGCGCTCACTGAAGCTTTCTTT.

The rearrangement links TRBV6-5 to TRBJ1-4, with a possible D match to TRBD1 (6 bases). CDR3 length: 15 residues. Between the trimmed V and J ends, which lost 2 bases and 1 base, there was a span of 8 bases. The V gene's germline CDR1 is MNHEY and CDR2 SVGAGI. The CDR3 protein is CASSYGGGTNEKLFF. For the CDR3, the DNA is TGTGCCAGCAGTTACGGGGGCGGAACTAATGAAAAACTGTTTTTT.

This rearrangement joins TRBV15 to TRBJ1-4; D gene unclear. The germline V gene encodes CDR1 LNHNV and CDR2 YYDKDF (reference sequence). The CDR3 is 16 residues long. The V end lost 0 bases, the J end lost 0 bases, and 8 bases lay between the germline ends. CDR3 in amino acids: CATSRDFPATNEKLFF. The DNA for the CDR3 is TGTGCCACCAGCAGAGATTTCCCCGCAACTAATGAAAAACTGTTTTTT. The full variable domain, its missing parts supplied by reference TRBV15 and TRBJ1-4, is DAMVIQNPRYQVTQFGKPVTLSCSQTLNHNVMYWYQQKSSQAPKLLFHYYDKDFNNEADTPDNFQSRRPNTSFCFLDIRSPGLGDTAMYLCATSRDFPATNEKLFFGSGTQLSVL.

The CDR3 bases are TGTGCCAGCAGCCCTATTCCGGAGGGTCTAACTCTGTACTATGGCTACACCTTC. Translating gives CASSPIPEGLTLYYGYTF. The rearrangement uses TRBV7-9 and TRBJ1-2; D uncertain. Germline V gene sequence: CDR1 SEHNR, CDR2 FQNEAQ (reference sequence). Between the trimmed V and J ends, which lost 5 bases and 3 bases, there was a span of 25 bases. The CDR3 runs 18 residues.

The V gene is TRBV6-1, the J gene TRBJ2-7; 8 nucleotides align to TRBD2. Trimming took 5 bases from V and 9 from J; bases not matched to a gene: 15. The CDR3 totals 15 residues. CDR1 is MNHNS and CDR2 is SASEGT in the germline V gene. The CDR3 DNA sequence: TGTGCCAGCAGTCGCACTAGCGGTTCTCCCCTCGGGCAGTACTTC. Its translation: CASSRTSGSPLGQYF.

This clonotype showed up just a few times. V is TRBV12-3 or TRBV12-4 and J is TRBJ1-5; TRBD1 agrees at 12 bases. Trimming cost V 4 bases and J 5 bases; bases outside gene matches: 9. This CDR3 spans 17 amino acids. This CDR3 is CASSSRLGTGGDQPQHF. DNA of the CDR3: TGTGCCAGCAGTTCGAGGTTGGGGACAGGGGGCGATCAGCCCCAGCATTTT.

In DNA form, the CDR3 reads TGTGCCAGTACCTCCGGGGGCCTGGGCAATCAGCCCCAGCATTTT. It codes for CASTSGGLGNQPQHF. The chain is built from TRBV19 and TRBJ1-5, with TRBD1 as a possible D gene (6 bases). Trimming removed 7 bases at V and 2 bases at J, with 15 bases between. The CDR3 runs 15 residues. The V gene's germline CDR1 is LNHDA and CDR2 SQIVND (reference sequence).

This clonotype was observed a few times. DNA for the CDR3: TGTGCCAGCAGCCAAGGTACTAGAACGGACGAGACCCAGTACTTC. This gives the protein CASSQGTRTDETQYF. The chain combines TRBV11-2 with TRBJ2-5, with D possibly TRBD2 on 5 matching bases. The CDR3 covers 15 residues. The V and J ends lost 5 bases and 5 bases respectively, with 18 bases between them. CDR1 SGHAT and CDR2 FQNNGV come from the germline V gene.

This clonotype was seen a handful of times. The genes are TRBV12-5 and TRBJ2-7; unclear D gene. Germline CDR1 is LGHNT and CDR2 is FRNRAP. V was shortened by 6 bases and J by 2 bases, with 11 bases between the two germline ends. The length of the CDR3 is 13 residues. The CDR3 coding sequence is TGTGCTAGTGGGCTCGGCGACGCCTACGAGCAGTACTTC. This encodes CASGLGDAYEQYF.

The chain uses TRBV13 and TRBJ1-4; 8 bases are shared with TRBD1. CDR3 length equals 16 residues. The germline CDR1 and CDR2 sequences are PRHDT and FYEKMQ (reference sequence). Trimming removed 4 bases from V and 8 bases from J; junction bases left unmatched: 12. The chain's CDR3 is CASSSTGQGGSEKLFF. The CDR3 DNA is TGTGCCAGCAGCTCGACCGGACAGGGTGGCTCCGAAAAACTGTTTTTT.

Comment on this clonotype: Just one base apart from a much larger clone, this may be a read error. In DNA, the CDR3 is TGTGCCAGCAGTGAACTGGGTTTAGGTGAAAAACCGTTTTTT. This codes for CASSELGLGEKPFF. The rearrangement joins TRBV2 to TRBJ1-4; D not certain. The germline CDR1 and CDR2 sequences are SNHLY and FYNNEI. CDR3 length: 14 residues.

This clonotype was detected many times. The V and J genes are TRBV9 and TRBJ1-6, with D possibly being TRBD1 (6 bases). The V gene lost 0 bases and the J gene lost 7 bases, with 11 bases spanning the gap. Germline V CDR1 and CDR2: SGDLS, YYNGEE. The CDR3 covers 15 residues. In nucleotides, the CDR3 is TGTGCCAGCAGCGTAGGCTGGGGGCGGAATTCACCCCTCCACTTT. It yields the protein CASSVGWGRNSPLHF. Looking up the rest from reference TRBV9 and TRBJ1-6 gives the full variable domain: DSGVTQTPKHLITATGQRVTLRCSPRSGDLSVYWYQQSLDQGLQFLIQYYNGEERAKGNILERFSAQQFPDLHSELNLSSLELGDSALYFCASSVGWGRNSPLHFGNGTRLTVT.

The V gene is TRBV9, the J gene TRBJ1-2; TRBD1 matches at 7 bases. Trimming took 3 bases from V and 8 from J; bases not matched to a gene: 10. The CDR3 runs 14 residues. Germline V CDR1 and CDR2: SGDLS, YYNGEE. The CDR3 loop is CASSATRQGSGYTF. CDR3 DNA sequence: TGTGCCAGCAGCGCGACCCGACAGGGTTCGGGCTACACCTTC.

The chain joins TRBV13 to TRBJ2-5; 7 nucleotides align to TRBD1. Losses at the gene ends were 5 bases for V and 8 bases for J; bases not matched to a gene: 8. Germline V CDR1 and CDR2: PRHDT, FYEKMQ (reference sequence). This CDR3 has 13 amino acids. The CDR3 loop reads CASSMTGMGTQYF. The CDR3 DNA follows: TGTGCCAGCAGCATGACAGGGATGGGCACCCAGTACTTC.

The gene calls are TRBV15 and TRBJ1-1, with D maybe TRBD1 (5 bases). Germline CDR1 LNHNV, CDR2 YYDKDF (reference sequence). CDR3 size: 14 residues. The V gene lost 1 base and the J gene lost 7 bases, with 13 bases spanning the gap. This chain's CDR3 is CATSRGAGRIEAFF. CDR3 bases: TGTGCCACCAGCAGAGGAGCAGGGCGAATTGAAGCTTTCTTT.

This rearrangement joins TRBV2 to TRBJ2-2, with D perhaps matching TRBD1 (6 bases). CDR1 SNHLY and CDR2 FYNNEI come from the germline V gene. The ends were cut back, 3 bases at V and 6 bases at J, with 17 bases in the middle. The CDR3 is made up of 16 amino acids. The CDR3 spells CASSEFLGRGAGELFF. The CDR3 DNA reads TGTGCCAGCAGTGAGTTCTTGGGCAGGGGAGCCGGGGAGCTGTTTTTT.

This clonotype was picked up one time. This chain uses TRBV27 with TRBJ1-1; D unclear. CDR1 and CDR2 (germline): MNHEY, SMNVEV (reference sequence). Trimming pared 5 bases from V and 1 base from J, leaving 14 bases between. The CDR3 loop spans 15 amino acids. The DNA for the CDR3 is TGTGCCAGCAGTCCCGAGTTGAGGCCGAACACTGAAGCTTTCTTT. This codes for CASSPELRPNTEAFF.